This TCR beta chain is from a study of spatial heterogeneity in lung cancer. Study-level background: Beta-chain sequences were consistently detected more often than alpha-chain sequences.

Study-level findings and limits: Ubiquitous expanded tumor TCRs were observed in blood more at resection than follow-up.

Time point meaning: sample taken at primary tumor resection. Without sorting, whole RNA was sequenced from tumor, nontumor lung or frozen PBMC. The donors comprised about 74 untreated early-stage non-small cell lung cancer patients. TCRdb reprocessed the 5' RACE reads via MiXCR and lists one record per CDR3 protein. The table shows about 75,000 distinct CDR3 sequences, with about an eighth occurring only once. In germline, CDR1 is MNHEY, CDR2 SVGEGT. The CDR3 contains 16 residues. Trimming took 6 bases from V and 4 from J; bases not matched to a gene: 14. This clonotype was observed a few times. The antigen remains undetermined.

This clonotype originated in a male donor with early-stage non-small cell lung cancer. The V and J genes are TRBV6-2 or TRBV6-3 and TRBJ1-2; 7 bases agree with TRBD1. The source was PBMCs, collected at surgery. DNA of the CDR3: TGTGCCAGCAGGCCCTCCGGGACAGCCAAAGCCTATGGCTACACCTTC. Protein product: CASRPSGTAKAYGYTF.